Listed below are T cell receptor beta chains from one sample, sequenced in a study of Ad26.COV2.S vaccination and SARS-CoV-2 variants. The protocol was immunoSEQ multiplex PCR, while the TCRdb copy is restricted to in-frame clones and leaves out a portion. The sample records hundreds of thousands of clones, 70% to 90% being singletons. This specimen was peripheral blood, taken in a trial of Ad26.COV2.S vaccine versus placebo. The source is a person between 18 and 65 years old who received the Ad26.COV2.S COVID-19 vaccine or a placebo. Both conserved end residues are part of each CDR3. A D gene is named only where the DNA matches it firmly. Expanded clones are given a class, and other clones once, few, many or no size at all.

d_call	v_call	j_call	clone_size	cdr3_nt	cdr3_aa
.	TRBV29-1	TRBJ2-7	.	TGCAGCGCCTCCGATCGGGCTGAGCAGTACTTC	CSASDRAEQYF
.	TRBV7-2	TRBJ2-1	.	TGTGCCAGCAGCTTACAGGGGCGATCCGGCAATGAGCAGTTCTTC	CASSLQGRSGNEQFF
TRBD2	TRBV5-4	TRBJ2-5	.	TGTGCCAGCAGCTTGGTACTAGCGGGAGTTCAAGAGACCCAGTACTTC	CASSLVLAGVQETQYF
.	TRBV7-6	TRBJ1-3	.	TGTGCCAGCAGCCCAAGACAGGCCCTAAACTCTGGAAACACCATATATTTT	CASSPRQALNSGNTIYF
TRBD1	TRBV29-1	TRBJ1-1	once	TGCAGCGTCGGGACAGTCACTGAAGCTTTCTTT	CSVGTVTEAFF
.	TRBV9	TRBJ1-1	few	TGTGCCAGCAGCGTAAATATAGGTAACACTGAAGCTTTCTTT	CASSVNIGNTEAFF
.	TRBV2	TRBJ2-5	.	TGTGCCAGCAGGTGGCAGCAAGAGACCCAGTACTTC	CASRWQQETQYF
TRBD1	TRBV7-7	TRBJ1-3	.	TGTGCTAGCAGCCCTCGACAGGGGGTATTTGGAAACACCATATATTTT	CASSPRQGVFGNTIYF
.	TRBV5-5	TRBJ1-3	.	TGTGCCAGCAGCTCGGGCTCGCTCGCGGACACCATATATTTT	CASSSGSLADTIYF
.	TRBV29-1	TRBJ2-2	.	TGCAGCGTTGGGGTAGACCCCAACACCGGGGAGCTGTTTTTT	CSVGVDPNTGELFF
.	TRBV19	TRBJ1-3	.	TGTGCCAGTAGTCCACAATACATCAGCTCTGGAAACACCATATATTTT	CASSPQYISSGNTIYF
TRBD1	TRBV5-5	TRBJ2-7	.	TGTGCCAGCAGCTCTTCCCTACAGGGGGCTGGCGAGCAGTACTTC	CASSSSLQGAGEQYF
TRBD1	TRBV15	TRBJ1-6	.	TGTGCCACCAGCAACCCGGGACAGGAAGGTTCGGGACCCCTCCACTTT	CATSNPGQEGSGPLHF
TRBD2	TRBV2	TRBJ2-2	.	TGTGCCAGCAGTGAGACTAGCGGGGTCGTCGGGGAGCTGTTTTTT	CASSETSGVVGELFF
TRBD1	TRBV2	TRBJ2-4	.	TGTGCCAGCAGTGGGGGGACAGGGGGCGCATCCAAAAACATTCAGTACTTC	CASSGGTGGASKNIQYF
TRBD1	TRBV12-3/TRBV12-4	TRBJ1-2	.	TGTGCCAGCAGTTTAAGGGGGCCCTATGGCTACACCTTC	CASSLRGPYGYTF
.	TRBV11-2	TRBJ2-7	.	TGTGCCAGCAGCTCTTACGAGCAGTACTTC	CASSSYEQYF
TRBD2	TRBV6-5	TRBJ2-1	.	TGTGCCAGCAGCGGGGGACTAGCGGGAGGGAGTGAACAGTTCTTC	CASSGGLAGGSEQFF
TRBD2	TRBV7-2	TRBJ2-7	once	TGTGCCAGCAGCTTAGATTCTAGCGGGAGATACGAGCAGTACTTC	CASSLDSSGRYEQYF
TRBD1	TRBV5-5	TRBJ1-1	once	TGTGCCAGCAGCTCCCGAGAGGACAGGGAAGGCTCCACGAACACTGAAGCTTTCTTT	CASSSREDREGSTNTEAFF
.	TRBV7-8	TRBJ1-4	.	TGTGCCAGCAGCGACCCGGATCGGACGAGTGAAAAACTGTTTTTT	CASSDPDRTSEKLFF
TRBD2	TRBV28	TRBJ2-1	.	TGTGCCAGCAGTTCGACTAGCGGGGGCCCCAACTACAATGAGCAGTTCTTC	CASSSTSGGPNYNEQFF
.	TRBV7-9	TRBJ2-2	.	TGTGCCAGCAGCTTAGGGGGCACCGGGGAGCTGTTTTTT	CASSLGGTGELFF
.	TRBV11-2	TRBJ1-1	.	TGTGCCAGCAGCTTAGTGCTAAACACTGAAGCTTTCTTT	CASSLVLNTEAFF
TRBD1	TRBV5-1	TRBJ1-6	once	TGCGCCAGCAGCTTGGGGAGGACAGGGGATTATAATTCACCCCTCCACTTT	CASSLGRTGDYNSPLHF
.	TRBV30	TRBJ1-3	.	TGTGCCTGGACCGTTGGCGGGGGAAACACCATATATTTT	CAWTVGGGNTIYF
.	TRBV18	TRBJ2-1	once	TGTGCCAGCTCGCTGACACGGAGCTCCTACAATGAGCAGTTCTTC	CASSLTRSSYNEQFF
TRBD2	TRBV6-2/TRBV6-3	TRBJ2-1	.	TGTGCCAGCAGTTACGGACTAGCGGGAACCAATGAGCAGTTCTTC	CASSYGLAGTNEQFF
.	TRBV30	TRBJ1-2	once	TGTGCCAGGTCTACAGGGTTTAACTATGGCTACACCTTC	CARSTGFNYGYTF
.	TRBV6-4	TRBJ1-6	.	TGTGCCAGCAGTGTAAAAGTGTGGGATTCACCCCTCCACTTT	CASSVKVWDSPLHF
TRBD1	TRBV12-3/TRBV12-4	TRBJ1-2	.	TGTGCCAGCAGTCTACAGGGGCTAGGCTACACCTTC	CASSLQGLGYTF
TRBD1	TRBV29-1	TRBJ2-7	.	TGCAGCGCAACGACAGGGCCCTACGAGCAGTACTTC	CSATTGPYEQYF
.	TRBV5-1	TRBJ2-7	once	TGCGCCAGCACCCTGGGATCCAGGGACTACGAGCAGTACTTC	CASTLGSRDYEQYF